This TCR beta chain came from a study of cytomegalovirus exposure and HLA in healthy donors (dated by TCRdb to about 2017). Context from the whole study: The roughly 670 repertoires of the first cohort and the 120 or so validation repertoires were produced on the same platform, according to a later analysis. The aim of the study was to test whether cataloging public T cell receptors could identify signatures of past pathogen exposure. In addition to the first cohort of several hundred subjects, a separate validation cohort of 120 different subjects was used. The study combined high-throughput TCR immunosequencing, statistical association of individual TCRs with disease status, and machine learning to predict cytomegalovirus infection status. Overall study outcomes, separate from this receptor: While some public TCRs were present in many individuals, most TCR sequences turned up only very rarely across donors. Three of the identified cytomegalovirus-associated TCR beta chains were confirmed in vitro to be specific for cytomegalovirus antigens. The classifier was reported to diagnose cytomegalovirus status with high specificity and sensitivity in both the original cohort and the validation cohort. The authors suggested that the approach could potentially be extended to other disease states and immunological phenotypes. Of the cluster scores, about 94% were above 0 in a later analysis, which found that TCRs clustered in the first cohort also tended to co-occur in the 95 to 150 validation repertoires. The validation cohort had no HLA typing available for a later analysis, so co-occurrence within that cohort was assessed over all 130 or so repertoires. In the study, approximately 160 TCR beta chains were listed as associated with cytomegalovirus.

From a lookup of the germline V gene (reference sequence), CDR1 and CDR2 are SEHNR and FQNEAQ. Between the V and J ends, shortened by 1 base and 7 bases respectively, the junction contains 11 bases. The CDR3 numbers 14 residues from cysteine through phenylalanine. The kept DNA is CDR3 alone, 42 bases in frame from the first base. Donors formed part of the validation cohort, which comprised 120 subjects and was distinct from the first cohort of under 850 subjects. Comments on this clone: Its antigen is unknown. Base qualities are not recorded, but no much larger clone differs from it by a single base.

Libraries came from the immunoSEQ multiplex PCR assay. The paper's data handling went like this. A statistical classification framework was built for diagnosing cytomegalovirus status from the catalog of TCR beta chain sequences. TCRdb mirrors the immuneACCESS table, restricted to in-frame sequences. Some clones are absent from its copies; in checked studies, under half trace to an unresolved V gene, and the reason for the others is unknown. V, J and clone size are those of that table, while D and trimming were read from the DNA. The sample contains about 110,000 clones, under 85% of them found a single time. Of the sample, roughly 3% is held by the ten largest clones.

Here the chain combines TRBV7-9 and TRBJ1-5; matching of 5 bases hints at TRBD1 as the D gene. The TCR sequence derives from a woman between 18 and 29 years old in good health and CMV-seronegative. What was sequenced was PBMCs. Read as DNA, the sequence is TGTGCCAGCAGCTTAGGGGGGGAAGGCCAGCCCCAGCATTTT. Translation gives CASSLGGEGQPQHF.